This T cell receptor beta chain derives from a study of long-term antiretroviral therapy in people with HIV. To note about this clone: No antigen is known for it.

Study outcomes and limitations: Information on adherence, resistance and therapy changes was unavailable. Sampling of blood ran from the mid-2000s to the late 2010s, and older ART regimens were possibly in use.

Survey-level resolution applied to immunoSEQ assay v3.0. Repertoires were generated with immunoSEQ multiplex PCR, while TCRdb's copy carries only in-frame clones and drops some. The table shows around 15,000 clones, with 88% occurring only once. The CDR3 runs 16 residues. CDR1 is SGHRS and CDR2 is YFSETQ in the germline V gene. Trimming took 2 bases from V and 2 from J, leaving 14 bases between them. Sequences were derived from unsorted PBMCs, sampled 6.9 years after starting antiretroviral therapy. This receptor was obtained from a man aged 50-60 years with HIV. The genes are TRBV5-1 and TRBJ1-3, with a possible D match to TRBD1 (6 bases). The DNA for the CDR3 is TGCGCCAGCAGCTTCTCGACAGGAACGACTGGAAACACCATATATTTT. Translated: CASSFSTGTTGNTIYF.